This T cell receptor (beta chain) appears in the sequencing data of a study of shared clonotypes between healthy human individuals. The wider study: The people who gave samples were a couple of women and a few men aged 18 to 49.

A note on this clone: Its cognate antigen is unknown.

Germline CDR1 reads MNHEY; CDR2 reads SVGAGI. The CDR3 is 14 amino acids. The table came from immunoSEQ multiplex PCR; TCRdb's copy has only in-frame clones and leaves some out. The data show 2 million to 2.5 million clones, with under 97% seen just once and 0.1% to 0.15% held by the top ten. Overall study results and limits: The expectation was that sequencing depth would affect clonotype sharing among donors.

Specimen: naive CD4+ T cells sorted from blood. Subset described: CD45RA+ positively selected. The chain is built from TRBV6-5 and TRBJ2-2; D possibly corresponds to TRBD2 (6 bases). The TCR was taken from a man aged 18-30 years in good health. CDR3 bases: TGTACCCGACACCCCCGGAGGGAGGCCGGGGAGCTGTTTTTT. It yields the protein CTRHPRREAGELFF.